This passage covers 27 T cell receptor beta chains from one sample sequenced in a study of blood T cell repertoires in COVID-19. The protocol was immunoSEQ multiplex PCR, while the TCRdb copy is restricted to in-frame clones and leaves out a portion. Of roughly 450,000 clones listed, 80% to 95% were seen once; the top ten hold less than 0.75%. The specimen was PBMCs or T cells enriched from blood (not recorded which). The receptors were gathered from a man younger than 35 who had recovered from COVID-19.

The gene calls are TRBV11-2 and TRBJ2-1, with no clear D. The CDR3 spans 10 residues. The germline CDR1 and CDR2 sequences are SGHAT and FQNNGV. Between the trimmed V and J ends, which lost 5 bases and 8 bases, there was a span of 4 bases. The CDR3 spells CASSHYEQFF. CDR3 nucleotides: TGTGCCAGCAGCCATTATGAGCAGTTCTTC.

The chain has TRBV5-8 and TRBJ2-1, with 8 bases aligning to TRBD1. The ends lost 7 bases at V and 3 bases at J; junction bases unmatched: 6. Germline CDR1 SGHTS, CDR2 YDEGEE. The CDR3 totals 14 residues. CDR3 nucleotide sequence: TGTGCCAGCGATTTGGGGACAGGCTACAATGAGCAGTTCTTC. This encodes CASDLGTGYNEQFF.

This sequence joins TRBV10-3 and TRBJ1-1; 7 bases line up with TRBD1. Germline lookup yields CDR1 ENHRY and CDR2 SYGVKD. Trimming cost V 5 bases and J 5 bases; bases outside gene matches: 5. CDR3 length: 13 amino acids. CDR3 protein: CAISPLQGTEAFF. CDR3 coding DNA: TGTGCCATCAGTCCACTACAGGGGACTGAAGCTTTCTTT.

This sequence joins TRBV15 and TRBJ2-7; weak D call: TRBD2 (6 bases). This CDR3 is 15 amino acids long. Germline V gene sequence: CDR1 LNHNV, CDR2 YYDKDF (reference sequence). V lost 3 bases and J lost 4, with 16 bases in between. CDR3 in amino acids: CATSSYEGLHYEQYF. The CDR3, as DNA: TGTGCCACCAGCAGTTACGAGGGACTTCATTACGAGCAGTACTTC. Combining the CDR3 with reference TRBV15 and TRBJ2-7 gives the whole variable domain DAMVIQNPRYQVTQFGKPVTLSCSQTLNHNVMYWYQQKSSQAPKLLFHYYDKDFNNEADTPDNFQSRRPNTSFCFLDIRSPGLGDTAMYLCATSSYEGLHYEQYFGPGTRLTVT.

This clone was observed a single time. The genes are TRBV11-3 and TRBJ1-1; D is unresolved. V was shortened by 4 bases and J by 2 bases, with 14 bases between the two germline ends. CDR3 size: 15 residues. Looked up from germline, CDR1 is SGHNT and CDR2 is YENEEA. CDR3: CASSSALPTNTEAFF. The CDR3 DNA sequence: TGTGCCAGCAGCTCGGCCCTCCCGACAAACACTGAAGCTTTCTTT.

The chain joins TRBV25-1 to TRBJ1-6; no clear D gene. This CDR3 has 13 residues. V was trimmed by 5 bases and J by 7 bases, leaving 9 bases between them. Per germline, CDR1 MGHDK and CDR2 SYGVNS. The CDR3 sequence: CASSRVTNSPLHF. The CDR3 DNA is TGTGCCAGCAGTCGAGTTACCAATTCACCCCTCCACTTT.

The chain uses TRBV20-1 and TRBJ1-2; D call uncertain. Per the germline V gene, CDR1 is DFQATT and CDR2 is SNEGSKA (reference sequence). The CDR3 runs to 11 residues. Trimming removed 4 bases at V and 2 bases at J, with 5 bases between. The DNA for the CDR3 is TGCAGTGCTACCGTCAACTATGGCTACACCTTC. Protein product: CSATVNYGYTF.

The chain uses TRBV10-3 and TRBJ1-1; no firm D call. V dropped 5 bases and J dropped 1 base, with 17 bases sitting between them. From germline, CDR1 is ENHRY and CDR2 SYGVKD. CDR3 size: 16 residues. CDR3 DNA: TGTGCCATCAGTAAAACCCCAGGTGAGGGGAACACTGAAGCTTTCTTT. Translated: CAISKTPGEGNTEAFF.

The chain recombines TRBV4-1 with TRBJ2-1; 8 bases map to TRBD2. The V gene end was trimmed by 4 bases and the J gene end by 8 bases; junction bases not matched to a gene: 4. Germline V gene lookup returns CDR1 MGHRA and CDR2 YSYEKL. This CDR3 has 13 residues. CDR3 protein: CASSRILADEQFF. CDR3 coding DNA: TGCGCCAGCAGCCGGATACTAGCGGATGAGCAGTTCTTC.

The genes are TRBV4-2 and TRBJ2-1, with unresolved D. The V and J ends lost 0 bases and 9 bases respectively, with 9 bases between them. CDR1 is LGHNA, CDR2 YNFKEQ, per germline. The CDR3 loop spans 13 amino acids. CDR3 nucleotides: TGTGCCAGCAGCCAAGATAGAGTCGGTGAGCAGTTCTTC. Protein: CASSQDRVGEQFF.

V and J are TRBV20-1 and TRBJ2-1; D may be TRBD2 (6 bases). V was pared by 3 bases and J by 4 bases, with 19 bases between. CDR3 length: 16 amino acids. Germline loops: CDR1 DFQATT, CDR2 SNEGSKA (reference sequence). The CDR3 here is CSASSMAGTIYNEQFF. The CDR3 DNA follows: TGCAGTGCTAGTAGTATGGCGGGAACTATTTACAATGAGCAGTTCTTC.

The chain joins TRBV10-2 to TRBJ1-5; D gene uncertain. The length of the CDR3 is 14 residues. Germline CDR1 WSHSY, CDR2 SAAADI. Trimming stripped 1 base from V and 2 bases from J, with 6 bases between. As DNA, the CDR3 is TGCGCCAGCAGTGAGTTGGCAGGCAATCAGCCCCAGCATTTT. This gives the protein CASSELAGNQPQHF.

The rearrangement links TRBV2 to TRBJ2-2; D is uncertain. CDR1 and CDR2 (germline): SNHLY, FYNNEI. V lost 6 bases and J 7 bases, leaving 15 bases between the germline ends. The CDR3 spans 14 residues. This CDR3 is CASRELIDVGELFF. The CDR3 DNA reads as TGTGCCAGCAGGGAACTTATAGATGTCGGGGAGCTGTTTTTT.

The chain employs TRBV7-9 and TRBJ1-5; TRBD1 aligns across 10 bases. The CDR3 runs to 13 residues. V lost 4 bases to trimming and J lost 7 bases; unmatched junction nucleotides: 1. CDR1 SEHNR and CDR2 FQNEAQ come from the germline V gene (reference sequence). CDR3 amino acids: CASSSDRGQPQHF. DNA of the CDR3: TGTGCCAGCAGCTCGGACAGGGGGCAGCCCCAGCATTTT.

The chain recombines TRBV7-2 with TRBJ2-7, with D perhaps matching TRBD2 (6 bases). This CDR3 spans 14 amino acids. The V gene's germline CDR1 is SGHTA and CDR2 FQGNSA. V lost 4 bases and J 4 bases, leaving 14 bases between the germline ends. The CDR3 spells CASSSGLTVYEQYF. The CDR3 bases are TGTGCCAGCAGCTCGGGACTCACGGTGTACGAGCAGTACTTC. Filled out from reference TRBV7-2 and TRBJ2-7, the complete variable domain reads GAGVSQSPSNKVTEKGKDVELRCDPISGHTALYWYRQSLGQGLEFLIYFQGNSAPDKSGLPSDRFSAERTGGSVSTLTIQRTQQEDSAVYLCASSSGLTVYEQYFGPGTRLTVT.

The chain links TRBV19 to TRBJ1-3, with TRBD1 as a possible D gene (6 bases). The V gene lost 6 bases and the J gene lost 8 bases, with 20 bases spanning the gap. The germline CDR1 and CDR2 sequences are LNHDA and SQIVND (reference sequence). The CDR3 spans 15 residues. The CDR3 DNA reads as TGTGCCAGTAGCTTGGGGGCGGGAGGCAGCGACACCATATATTTT. This sequence encodes CASSLGAGGSDTIYF. Complete variable domain (other parts from reference TRBV19 and TRBJ1-3): DGGITQSPKYLFRKEGQNVTLSCEQNLNHDAMYWYRQDPGQGLRLIYYSQIVNDFQKGDIAEGYSVSREKKESFPLTVTSAQKNPTAFYLCASSLGAGGSDTIYFGEGSWLTVV.

The chain has TRBV10-3 and TRBJ1-6, with TRBD1 identical over 12 bases. V shed 3 bases and J 7 bases; nucleotides not matched to a gene: 10. Per germline, CDR1 ENHRY and CDR2 SYGVKD. The CDR3 covers 18 residues. The CDR3 loop is CAISENLGQGAGNSPLHF. The DNA of the CDR3 is TGTGCCATCAGTGAAAACCTGGGACAGGGGGCTGGGAATTCACCCCTCCACTTT.

This sequence joins TRBV30 and TRBJ2-2; 10 bases are a match to TRBD2. There are 15 residues in the CDR3. Losses at the gene ends were 3 bases for V and 4 bases for J; bases not matched to a gene: 5. Germline V CDR1 and CDR2: GTSNPN, SVGIG (reference sequence). CDR3 amino acids: CAWRPSGSITGELFF. CDR3 nucleotides: TGTGCCTGGAGACCTAGCGGGAGCATCACCGGGGAGCTGTTTTTT.

This chain links TRBV29-1 with TRBJ2-1; TRBD1 might be the D (6 bases). The ends were cut back, 7 bases at V and 4 bases at J, with 17 bases in the middle. Germline CDR1 SQVTM, CDR2 ANQGSEA. This CDR3 comprises 14 residues. CDR3 nucleotide sequence: TGCAGCGCAGAGACCCGGACAGCTTACAATGAGCAGTTCTTC. As protein: CSAETRTAYNEQFF.

The chain couples TRBV14 to TRBJ1-1; D remains ambiguous. There are 16 residues in the CDR3. The V gene lost 0 bases and the J gene lost 3 bases, with 14 bases spanning the gap. Per the germline V gene, CDR1 is SGHDN and CDR2 is FVKESK. CDR3 nucleotides: TGTGCCAGCAGCCAAGACAGCCACACGGGGTACACTGAAGCTTTCTTT. Translated, it gives CASSQDSHTGYTEAFF.

This chain connects TRBV6-5 to TRBJ1-3; D is ambiguous. The CDR3 has 14 residues. Looked up from germline, CDR1 is MNHEY and CDR2 is SVGAGI. Trimming removed 9 bases from V and 4 bases from J, with 16 bases in between. The CDR3 is CASREAPRGNTIYF. The CDR3 nucleotides read TGTGCCAGTCGGGAGGCCCCCCGAGGAAACACCATATATTTT.

The rearrangement joins TRBV2 to TRBJ2-5; 10 bases fit TRBD2. The junction had 2 bases not matched to a gene; V was cut back by 8 bases and J by 5 bases. From germline, CDR1 is SNHLY and CDR2 FYNNEI. The CDR3 runs to 12 residues. The CDR3 spells CASVGLAETQYF. For the CDR3, the DNA is TGTGCCAGCGTGGGACTAGCGGAGACCCAGTACTTC.

J is TRBJ1-2 and V is TRBV4-1; 9 positions agree with TRBD1. The CDR3 loop spans 17 amino acids. The V gene end was trimmed by 1 base and the J gene end by 7 bases; junction bases not matched to a gene: 13. Germline CDR1 and CDR2: MGHRA and YSYEKL. The CDR3 nucleotides are TGCGCCAGCAGCCAAGTTCGGAGTCCGGGACAGGGTTCTGGCTACACCTTC. As protein: CASSQVRSPGQGSGYTF.

The genes are TRBV12-3 or TRBV12-4 and TRBJ2-7, with D uncertain. Trimming pared 1 base from V and 3 bases from J, leaving 4 bases between. The CDR3 consists of 12 residues. The CDR3 sequence: CASSLGLYEQYF. The CDR3 DNA follows: TGTGCCAGCAGTTTAGGGCTCTACGAGCAGTACTTC.

The chain combines TRBV19 with TRBJ1-1; 11 nucleotides align to TRBD1. Germline CDR1 reads LNHDA; CDR2 reads SQIVND (reference sequence). The CDR3 contains 15 residues. V was clipped by 0 bases and J by 4 bases; unmatched bases: 1. DNA of the CDR3: TGTGCCAGTAGTATAGAAGGGACAGGGGGCACTGAAGCTTTCTTT. Its translation: CASSIEGTGGTEAFF. Full variable domain (remainder filled in from reference TRBV19 and TRBJ1-1): DGGITQSPKYLFRKEGQNVTLSCEQNLNHDAMYWYRQDPGQGLRLIYYSQIVNDFQKGDIAEGYSVSREKKESFPLTVTSAQKNPTAFYLCASSIEGTGGTEAFFGQGTRLTVV.

The chain uses TRBV6-5 and TRBJ1-2, with a possible D match to TRBD1 (6 bases). V was cut by 2 bases and J by 7 bases, with 17 bases left in between. Germline CDR1 MNHEY, CDR2 SVGAGI. The CDR3 contains 15 residues. DNA of the CDR3: TGTGCCAGCAGTTACGGGGGCAGGACTAGGGGTGGCTACACCTTC. Translating it yields CASSYGGRTRGGYTF.

This chain joins TRBV5-1 and TRBJ2-7, with D tentatively TRBD2 (5 bases). The CDR3 is 15 amino acids. Germline CDR1 reads SGHRS; CDR2 reads YFSETQ. V was clipped by 0 bases and J by 6 bases, with 16 bases between them. This CDR3 is CASSLAAEIGSEQYF. CDR3 DNA: TGCGCCAGCAGCTTGGCAGCGGAGATAGGGTCCGAGCAGTACTTC. The complete variable domain, with remaining parts taken from reference TRBV5-1 and TRBJ2-7, reads KAGVTQTPRYLIKTRGQQVTLSCSPISGHRSVSWYQQTPGQGLQFLFEYFSETQRNKGNFPGRFSGRQFSNSRSEMNVSTLELGDSALYLCASSLAAEIGSEQYFGPGTRLTVT.